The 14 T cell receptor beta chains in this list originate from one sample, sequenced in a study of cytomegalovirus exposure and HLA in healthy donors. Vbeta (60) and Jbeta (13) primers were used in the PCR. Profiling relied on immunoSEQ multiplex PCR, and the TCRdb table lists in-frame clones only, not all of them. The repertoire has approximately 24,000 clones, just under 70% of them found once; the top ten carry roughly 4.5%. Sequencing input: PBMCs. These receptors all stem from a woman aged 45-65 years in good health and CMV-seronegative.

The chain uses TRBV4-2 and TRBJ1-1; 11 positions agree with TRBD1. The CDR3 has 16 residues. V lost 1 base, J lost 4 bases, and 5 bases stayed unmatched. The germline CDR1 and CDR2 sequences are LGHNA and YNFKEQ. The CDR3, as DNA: TGTGCCAGCAGCCAAGGCGGGGGGACAGGGGGCACTGAAGCTTTCTTT. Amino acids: CASSQGGGTGGTEAFF.

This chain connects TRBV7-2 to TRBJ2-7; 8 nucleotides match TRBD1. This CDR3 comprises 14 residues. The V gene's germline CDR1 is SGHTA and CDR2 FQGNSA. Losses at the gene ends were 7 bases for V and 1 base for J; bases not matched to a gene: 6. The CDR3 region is CASIDRGGSYEQYF. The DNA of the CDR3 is TGTGCCAGCATCGACAGGGGAGGTTCCTACGAGCAGTACTTC.

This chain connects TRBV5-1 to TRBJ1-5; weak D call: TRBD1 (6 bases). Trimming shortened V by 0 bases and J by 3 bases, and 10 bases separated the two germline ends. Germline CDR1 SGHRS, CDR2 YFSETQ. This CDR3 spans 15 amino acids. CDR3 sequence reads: CASSLEAGDNQPQHF. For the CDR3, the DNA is TGCGCCAGCAGCTTGGAAGCAGGGGACAATCAGCCCCAGCATTTT.

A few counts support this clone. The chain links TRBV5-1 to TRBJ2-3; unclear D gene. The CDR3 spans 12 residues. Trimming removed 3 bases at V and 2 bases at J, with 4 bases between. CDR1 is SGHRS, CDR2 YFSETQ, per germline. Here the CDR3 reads CASSSYTDTQYF. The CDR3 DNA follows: TGCGCCAGCAGCTCCTACACAGATACGCAGTATTTT. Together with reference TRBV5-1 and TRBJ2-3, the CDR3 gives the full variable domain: KAGVTQTPRYLIKTRGQQVTLSCSPISGHRSVSWYQQTPGQGLQFLFEYFSETQRNKGNFPGRFSGRQFSNSRSEMNVSTLELGDSALYLCASSSYTDTQYFGPGTRLTVL.

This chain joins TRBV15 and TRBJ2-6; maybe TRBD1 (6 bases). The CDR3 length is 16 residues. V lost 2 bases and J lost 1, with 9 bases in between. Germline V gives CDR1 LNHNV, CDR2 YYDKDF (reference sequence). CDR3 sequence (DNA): TGTGCCACCAGCAGATCCAGGGGTTCTGGGGCCAACGTCCTGACTTTC. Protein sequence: CATSRSRGSGANVLTF.

CDR3 residues: CSVELRTDSYEQYF. CDR3 nucleotides: TGCAGCGTTGAACTCCGGACAGACTCCTACGAGCAGTACTTC. The genes are TRBV29-1 and TRBJ2-7, with a tentative D call TRBD1 (6 bases). The CDR3 runs 14 residues. Germline CDR1 and CDR2: SQVTM and ANQGSEA. Trimming left V 2 bases short and J 0 bases short, with 11 bases between.

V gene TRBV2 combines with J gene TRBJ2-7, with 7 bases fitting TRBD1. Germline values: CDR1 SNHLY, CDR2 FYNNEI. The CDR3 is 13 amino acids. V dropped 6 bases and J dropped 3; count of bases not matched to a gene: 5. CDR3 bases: TGTGCCAGCAGGATGGGACAGCTCTACGAGCAGTACTTC. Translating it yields CASRMGQLYEQYF.

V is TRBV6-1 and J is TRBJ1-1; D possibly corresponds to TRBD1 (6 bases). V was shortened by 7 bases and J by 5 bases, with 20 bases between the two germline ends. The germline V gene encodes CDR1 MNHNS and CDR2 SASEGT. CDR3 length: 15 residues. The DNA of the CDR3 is TGTGCCAGCAATACAGGGTTTCGCGTTAGGACTGAAGCTTTCTTT. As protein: CASNTGFRVRTEAFF.

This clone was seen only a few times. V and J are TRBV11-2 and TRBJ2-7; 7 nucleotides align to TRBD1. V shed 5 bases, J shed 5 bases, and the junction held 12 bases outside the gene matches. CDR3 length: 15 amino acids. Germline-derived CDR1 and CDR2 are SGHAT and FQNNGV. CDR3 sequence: CASSRTGAREDEQYF. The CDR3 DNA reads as TGTGCCAGCAGCAGAACAGGGGCCCGCGAGGACGAGCAGTACTTC.

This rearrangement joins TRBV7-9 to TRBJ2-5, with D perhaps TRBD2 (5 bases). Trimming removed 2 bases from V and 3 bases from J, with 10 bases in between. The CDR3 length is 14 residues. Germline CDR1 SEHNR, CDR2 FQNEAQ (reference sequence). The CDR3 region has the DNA TGTGCCAGCAGCTTACAGCTAGCAGAAGAGACCCAGTACTTC. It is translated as CASSLQLAEETQYF.

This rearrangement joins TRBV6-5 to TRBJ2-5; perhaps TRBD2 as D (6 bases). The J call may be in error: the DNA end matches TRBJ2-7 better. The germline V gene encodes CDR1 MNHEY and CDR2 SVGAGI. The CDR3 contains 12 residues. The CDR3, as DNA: TGTGCCAGCAGCTCAACGGGGGACGAGCAGTACTTC. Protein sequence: CASSSTGDEQYF.

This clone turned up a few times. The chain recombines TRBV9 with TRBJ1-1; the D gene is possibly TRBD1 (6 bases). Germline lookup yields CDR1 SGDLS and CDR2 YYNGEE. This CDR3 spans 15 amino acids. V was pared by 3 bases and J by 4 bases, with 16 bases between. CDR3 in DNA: TGTGCCAGCAGCGGAGGTACAGGGTCGAGCACTGAAGCTTTCTTT. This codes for CASSGGTGSSTEAFF.

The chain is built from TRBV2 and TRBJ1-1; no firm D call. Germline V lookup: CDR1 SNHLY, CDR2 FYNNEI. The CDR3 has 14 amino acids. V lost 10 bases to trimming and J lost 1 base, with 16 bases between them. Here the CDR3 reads CATLAPERNTEAFF. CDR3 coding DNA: TGTGCCACCCTCGCGCCCGAGAGGAACACTGAAGCTTTCTTT.

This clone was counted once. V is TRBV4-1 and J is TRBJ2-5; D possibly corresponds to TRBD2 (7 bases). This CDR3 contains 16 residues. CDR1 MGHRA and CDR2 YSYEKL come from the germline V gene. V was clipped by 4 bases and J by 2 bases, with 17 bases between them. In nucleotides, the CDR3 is TGCGCCAGCAGCCTAAGGGAGGGAGGGGGTCAAGAGACCCAGTACTTC. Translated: CASSLREGGGQETQYF.